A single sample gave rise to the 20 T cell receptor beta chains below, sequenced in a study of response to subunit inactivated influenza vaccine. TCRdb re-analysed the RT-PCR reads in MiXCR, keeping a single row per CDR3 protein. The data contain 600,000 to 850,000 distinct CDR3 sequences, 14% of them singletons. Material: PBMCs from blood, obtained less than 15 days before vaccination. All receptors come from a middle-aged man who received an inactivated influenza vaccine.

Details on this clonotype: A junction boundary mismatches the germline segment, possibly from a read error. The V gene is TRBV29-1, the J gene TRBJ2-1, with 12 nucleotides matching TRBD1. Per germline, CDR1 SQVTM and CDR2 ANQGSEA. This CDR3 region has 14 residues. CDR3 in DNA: TGCAGCGTCGGGACAGGGGGCGCCTACAATGCGCAGTTCTTC. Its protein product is CSVGTGGAYNAQFF.

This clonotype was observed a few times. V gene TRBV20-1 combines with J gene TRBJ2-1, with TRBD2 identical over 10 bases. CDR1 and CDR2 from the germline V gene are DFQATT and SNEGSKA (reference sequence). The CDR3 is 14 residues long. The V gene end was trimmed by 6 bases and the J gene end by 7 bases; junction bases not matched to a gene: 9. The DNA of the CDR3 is TGCAGTGCCAGCCTCGGACTAGCGGTAAATGAGCAGTTCTTC. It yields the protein CSASLGLAVNEQFF.

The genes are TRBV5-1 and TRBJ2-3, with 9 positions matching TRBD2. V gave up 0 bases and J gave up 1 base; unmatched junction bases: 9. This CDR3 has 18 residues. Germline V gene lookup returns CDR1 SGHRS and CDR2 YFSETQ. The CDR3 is CASSLEGGLAGRTDTQYF. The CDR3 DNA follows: TGCGCCAGCAGCTTGGAAGGGGGGCTAGCGGGACGCACAGATACGCAGTATTTT.

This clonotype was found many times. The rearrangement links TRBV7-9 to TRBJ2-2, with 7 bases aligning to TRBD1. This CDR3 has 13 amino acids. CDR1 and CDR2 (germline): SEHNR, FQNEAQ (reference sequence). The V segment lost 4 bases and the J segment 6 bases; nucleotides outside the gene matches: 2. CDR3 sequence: CASSSTGAGELFF. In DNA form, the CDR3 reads TGTGCCAGCAGCTCCACAGGGGCCGGGGAGCTGTTTTTT.

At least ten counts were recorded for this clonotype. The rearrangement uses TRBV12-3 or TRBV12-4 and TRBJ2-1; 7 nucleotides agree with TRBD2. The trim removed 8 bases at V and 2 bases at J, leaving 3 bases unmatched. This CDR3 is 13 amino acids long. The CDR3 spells CASRLAPYNEQFF. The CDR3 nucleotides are TGTGCCAGCCGACTAGCCCCCTACAATGAGCAGTTCTTC.

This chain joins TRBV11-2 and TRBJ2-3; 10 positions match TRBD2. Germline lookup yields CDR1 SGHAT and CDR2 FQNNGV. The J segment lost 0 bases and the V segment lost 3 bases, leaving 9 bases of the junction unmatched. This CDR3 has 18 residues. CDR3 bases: TGTGCCAGCAGCTTCTCATCTAGCGGGGGATCTAGCACAGATACGCAGTATTTT. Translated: CASSFSSSGGSSTDTQYF.

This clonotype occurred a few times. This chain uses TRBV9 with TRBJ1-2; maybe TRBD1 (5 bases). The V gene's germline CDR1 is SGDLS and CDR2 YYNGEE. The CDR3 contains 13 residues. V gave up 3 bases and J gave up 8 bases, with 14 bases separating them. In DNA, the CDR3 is TGTGCCAGCAGCGCCGGGGGATCGAGGGGCTACACCTTC. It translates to CASSAGGSRGYTF.

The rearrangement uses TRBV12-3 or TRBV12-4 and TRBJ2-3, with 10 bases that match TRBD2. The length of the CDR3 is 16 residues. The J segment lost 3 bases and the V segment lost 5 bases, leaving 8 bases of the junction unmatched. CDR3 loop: CASSPAASGRTDTQYF. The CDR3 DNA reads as TGTGCCAGCAGTCCAGCTGCTAGCGGGAGAACAGATACGCAGTATTTT.

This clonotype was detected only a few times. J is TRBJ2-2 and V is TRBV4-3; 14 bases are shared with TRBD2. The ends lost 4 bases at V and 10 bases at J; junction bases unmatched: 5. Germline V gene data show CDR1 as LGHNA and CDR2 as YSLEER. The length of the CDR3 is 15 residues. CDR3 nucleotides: TGCGCCAGCAGCCTGACTAGCGGGAGGGCGGAGGAGCTGTTTTTT. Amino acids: CASSLTSGRAEELFF.

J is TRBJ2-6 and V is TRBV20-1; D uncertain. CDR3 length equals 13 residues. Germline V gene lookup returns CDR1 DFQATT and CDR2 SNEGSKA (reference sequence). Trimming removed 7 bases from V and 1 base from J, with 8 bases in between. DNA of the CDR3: TGCAGTGGACGATTATCTGGGGCCAACGTCCTGACTTTC. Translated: CSGRLSGANVLTF.

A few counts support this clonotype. The CDR3 is CSARDGEIEQFF. CDR3 bases: TGCAGTGCTAGAGATGGGGAGATTGAGCAGTTCTTC. This sequence joins TRBV20-1 and TRBJ2-1, with a weak D call TRBD2 (5 bases). The CDR3 sequence is 12 residues long. Trimming pared 0 bases from V and 9 bases from J, leaving 9 bases between. Germline loops: CDR1 DFQATT, CDR2 SNEGSKA (reference sequence).

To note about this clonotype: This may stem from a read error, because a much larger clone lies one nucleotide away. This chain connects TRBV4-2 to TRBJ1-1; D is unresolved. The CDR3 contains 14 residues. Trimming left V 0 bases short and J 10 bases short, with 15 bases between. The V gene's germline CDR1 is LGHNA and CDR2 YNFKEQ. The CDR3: CASSQDFSPQGAFF. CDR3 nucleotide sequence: TGTGCCAGCAGCCAAGACTTCAGCCCCCAAGGAGCTTTCTTT.

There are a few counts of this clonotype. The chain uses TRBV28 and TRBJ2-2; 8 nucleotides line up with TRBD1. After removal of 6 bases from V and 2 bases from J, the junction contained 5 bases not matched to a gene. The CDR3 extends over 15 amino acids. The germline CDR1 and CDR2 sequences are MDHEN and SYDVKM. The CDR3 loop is CASSSPGGNTGELFF. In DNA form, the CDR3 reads TGTGCCAGCAGCTCTCCAGGGGGCAACACCGGGGAGCTGTTTTTT. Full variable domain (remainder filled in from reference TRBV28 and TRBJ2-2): DVKVTQSSRYLVKRTGEKVFLECVQDMDHENMFWYRQDPGLGLRLIYFSYDVKMKEKGDIPEGYSVSREKKERFSLILESASTNQTSMYLCASSSPGGNTGELFFGEGSRLTVL.

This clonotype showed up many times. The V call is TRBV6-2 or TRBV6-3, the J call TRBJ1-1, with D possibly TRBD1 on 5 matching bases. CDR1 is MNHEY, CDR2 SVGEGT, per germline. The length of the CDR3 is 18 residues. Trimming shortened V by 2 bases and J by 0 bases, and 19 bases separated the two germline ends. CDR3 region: CASSYGQGIILVNTEAFF. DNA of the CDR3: TGTGCCAGCAGTTACGGGCAGGGTATAATACTGGTGAACACTGAAGCTTTCTTT.

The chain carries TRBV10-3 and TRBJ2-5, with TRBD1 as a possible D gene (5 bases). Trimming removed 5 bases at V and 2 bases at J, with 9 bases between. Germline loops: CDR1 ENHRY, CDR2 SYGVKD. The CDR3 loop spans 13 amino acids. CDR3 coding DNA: TGTGCCATCAGTTTCCGACAGCAAGAGACCCAGTACTTC. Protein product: CAISFRQQETQYF.

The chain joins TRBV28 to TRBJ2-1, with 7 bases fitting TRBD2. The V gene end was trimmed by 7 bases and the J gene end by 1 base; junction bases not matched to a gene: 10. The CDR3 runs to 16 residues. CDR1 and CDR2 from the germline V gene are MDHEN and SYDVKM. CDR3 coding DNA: TGTGCCAGCACCTTGGGGGGGAGCAGGTCCTACAATGAGCAGTTCTTC. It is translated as CASTLGGSRSYNEQFF.

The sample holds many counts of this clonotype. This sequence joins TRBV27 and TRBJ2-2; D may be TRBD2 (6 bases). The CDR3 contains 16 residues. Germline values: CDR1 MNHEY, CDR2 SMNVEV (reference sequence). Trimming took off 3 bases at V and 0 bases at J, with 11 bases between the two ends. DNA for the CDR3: TGTGCCAGCAGTTTCATAGGCGGGACGAACACCGGGGAGCTGTTTTTT. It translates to CASSFIGGTNTGELFF.

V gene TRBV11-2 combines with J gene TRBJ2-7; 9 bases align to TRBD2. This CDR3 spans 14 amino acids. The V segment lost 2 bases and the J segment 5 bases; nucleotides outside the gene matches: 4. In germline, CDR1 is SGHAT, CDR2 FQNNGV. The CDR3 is CASSLFSGSHEQYF. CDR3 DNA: TGTGCCAGCAGCTTATTTAGCGGGAGTCACGAGCAGTACTTC.

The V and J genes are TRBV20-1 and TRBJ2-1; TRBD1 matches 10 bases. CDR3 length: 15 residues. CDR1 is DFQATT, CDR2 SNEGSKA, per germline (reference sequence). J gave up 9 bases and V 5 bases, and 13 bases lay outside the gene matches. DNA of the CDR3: TGCAGTGCTGGAAGACAGGGGGCGCGATTCGGTGAGCAGTTCTTC. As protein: CSAGRQGARFGEQFF.

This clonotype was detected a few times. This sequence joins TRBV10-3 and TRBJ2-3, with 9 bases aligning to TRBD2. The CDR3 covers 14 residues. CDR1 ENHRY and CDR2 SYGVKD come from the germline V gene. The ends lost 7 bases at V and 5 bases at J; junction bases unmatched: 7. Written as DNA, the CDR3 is TGTGCCATCACGGCGGGGGGGCAGAAAGATACGCAGTATTTT. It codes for CAITAGGQKDTQYF.